Below, one TCR beta chain is given with its context. The data were produced by immunoSEQ multiplex PCR, yet TCRdb's version contains in-frame clones alone and is incomplete. The table has under 65,000 clones, 70% to 90% seen once; the top ten hold 2.8%. These data are taken from a study of control samples from healthy donors and cancer patients. The sequencing sample was made of PBMCs. The receptor's source is a woman aged 50 to 60 with lung cancer.

The CDR3 DNA reads as TGTGCCAGCAGTTACTCGGGGCAGGTGGACGAAAAACTGTTTTTT. Amino acid sequence: CASSYSGQVDEKLFF. The chain carries TRBV6-5 and TRBJ1-4; perhaps TRBD1 as D (5 bases). CDR3 length: 15 residues. Trimming shortened V by 0 bases and J by 8 bases, and 13 bases separated the two germline ends. The germline V gene encodes CDR1 MNHEY and CDR2 SVGAGI.